This TCR beta chain came from a study of blood T cell repertoires in COVID-19. Study overall: The origin of the acute and convalescent COVID-19 samples was the United States, Italy and Spain. Sources were T cells, B-cell-depleted T cells, or PBMCs; the material itself was cDNA or gDNA.

The table came from immunoSEQ multiplex PCR; TCRdb's copy has only in-frame clones and leaves some out. This table holds 100,000 to 150,000 clones, more than 70% found once. The CDR3 sequence is 16 residues long. J was trimmed by 2 bases and V by 3 bases; bases with no gene match: 3. Germline CDR1 and CDR2: SGHVS and FQNEAQ. Sequenced sample: peripheral blood. The source of this sequence is a man aged 60 to 69 with acute or convalescent COVID-19. The J gene is TRBJ2-3, the V gene TRBV7-8; 12 bases align to TRBD2. CDR3 sequence (DNA): TGTGCCAGCAGCTTGAGGACTAGCGGGGTCACAGATACGCAGTATTTT. This gives the protein CASSLRTSGVTDTQYF.